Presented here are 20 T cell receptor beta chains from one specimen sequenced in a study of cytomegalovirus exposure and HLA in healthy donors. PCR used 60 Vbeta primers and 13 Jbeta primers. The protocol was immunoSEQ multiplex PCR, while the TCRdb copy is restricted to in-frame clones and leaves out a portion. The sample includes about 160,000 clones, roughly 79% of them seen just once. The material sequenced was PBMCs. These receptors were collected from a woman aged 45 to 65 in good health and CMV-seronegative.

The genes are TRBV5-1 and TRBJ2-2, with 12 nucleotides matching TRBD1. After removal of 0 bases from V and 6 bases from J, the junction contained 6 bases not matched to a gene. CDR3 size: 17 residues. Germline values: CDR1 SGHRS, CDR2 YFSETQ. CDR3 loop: CASSLDGTGGSAGELFF. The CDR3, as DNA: TGCGCCAGCAGCTTGGATGGGACAGGGGGCTCGGCCGGGGAGCTGTTTTTT.

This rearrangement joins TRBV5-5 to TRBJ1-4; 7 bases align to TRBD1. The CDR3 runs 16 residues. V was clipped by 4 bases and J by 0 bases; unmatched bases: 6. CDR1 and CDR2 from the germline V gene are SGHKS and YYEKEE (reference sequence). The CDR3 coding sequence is TGTGCCAGCAGCGTGACAGGGATTCCAACTAATGAAAAACTGTTTTTT. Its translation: CASSVTGIPTNEKLFF.

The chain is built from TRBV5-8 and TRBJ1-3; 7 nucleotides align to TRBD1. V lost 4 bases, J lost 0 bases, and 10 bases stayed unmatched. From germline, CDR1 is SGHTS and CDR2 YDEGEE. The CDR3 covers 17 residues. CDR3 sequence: CASSVVGQKLSGNTIYF. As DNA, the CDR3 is TGTGCCAGCAGCGTGGTGGGACAGAAACTCTCTGGAAACACCATATATTTT.

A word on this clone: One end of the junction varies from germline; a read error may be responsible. The CDR3 protein is CASSLDAMLSVRAPGTQQPQHF. In DNA form, the CDR3 reads TGTGCCAGTAGTTTAGATGCGATGCTTTCCGTCCGAGCACCCGGGACACAACAGCCCCAGCATTTT. This sequence joins TRBV19 and TRBJ1-5, with D maybe TRBD1 (6 bases). Germline CDR1 LNHDA, CDR2 SQIVND (reference sequence). The CDR3 covers 22 residues.

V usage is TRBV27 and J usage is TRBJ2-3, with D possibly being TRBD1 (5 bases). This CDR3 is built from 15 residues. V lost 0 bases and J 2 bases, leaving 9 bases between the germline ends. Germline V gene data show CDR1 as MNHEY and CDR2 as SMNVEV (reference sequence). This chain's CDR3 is CASSLSSGNTDTQYF. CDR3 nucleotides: TGTGCCAGCAGTTTATCTTCAGGGAACACAGATACGCAGTATTTT.

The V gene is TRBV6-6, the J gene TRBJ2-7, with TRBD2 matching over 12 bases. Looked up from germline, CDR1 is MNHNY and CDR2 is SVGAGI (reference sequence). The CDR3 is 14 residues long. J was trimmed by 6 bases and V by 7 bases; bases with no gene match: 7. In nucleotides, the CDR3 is TGTGCCAGCACCCGACTAGCGGGAGCGATCGAGCAGTACTTC. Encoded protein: CASTRLAGAIEQYF.

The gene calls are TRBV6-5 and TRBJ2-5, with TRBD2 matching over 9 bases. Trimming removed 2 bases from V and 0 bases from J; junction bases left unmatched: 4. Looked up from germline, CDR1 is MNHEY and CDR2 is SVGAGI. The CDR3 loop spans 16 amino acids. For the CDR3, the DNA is TGTGCCAGCAGTTACGGGACTAGCCCGTACCAAGAGACCCAGTACTTC. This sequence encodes CASSYGTSPYQETQYF.

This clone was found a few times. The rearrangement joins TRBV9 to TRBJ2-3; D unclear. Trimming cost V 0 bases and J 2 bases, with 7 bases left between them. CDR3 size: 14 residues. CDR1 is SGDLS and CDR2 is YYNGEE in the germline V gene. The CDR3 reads CASSVVSHTDTQYF. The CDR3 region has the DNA TGTGCCAGCAGCGTAGTGAGTCACACAGATACGCAGTATTTT.

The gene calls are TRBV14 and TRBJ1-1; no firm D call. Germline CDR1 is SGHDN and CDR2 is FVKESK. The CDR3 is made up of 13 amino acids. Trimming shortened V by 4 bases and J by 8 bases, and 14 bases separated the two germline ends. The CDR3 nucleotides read TGTGCCAGCAGCCGAGTTCGAGGCGCGGAAGCTTTCTTT. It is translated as CASSRVRGAEAFF.

Written as DNA, the CDR3 is TGTGCCAGCAGTTTTACTCGCCCCGACAATGAGCAGTTCTTC. Translation: CASSFTRPDNEQFF. V is TRBV28 and J is TRBJ2-1, with D unclear. Per the germline V gene, CDR1 is MDHEN and CDR2 is SYDVKM. Trimming shortened V by 3 bases and J by 5 bases, and 11 bases separated the two germline ends. This CDR3 is 14 amino acids long. The full variable domain, in which reference TRBV28 and TRBJ2-1 provide the parts outside the CDR3, is DVKVTQSSRYLVKRTGEKVFLECVQDMDHENMFWYRQDPGLGLRLIYFSYDVKMKEKGDIPEGYSVSREKKERFSLILESASTNQTSMYLCASSFTRPDNEQFFGPGTRLTVL.

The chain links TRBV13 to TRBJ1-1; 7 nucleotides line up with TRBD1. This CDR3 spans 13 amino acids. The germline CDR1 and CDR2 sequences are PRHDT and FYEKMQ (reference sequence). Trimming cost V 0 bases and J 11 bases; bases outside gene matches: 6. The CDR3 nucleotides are TGTGCCAGCAGCTTAGGAATACAGGGGACGGCTTTCTTT. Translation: CASSLGIQGTAFF.

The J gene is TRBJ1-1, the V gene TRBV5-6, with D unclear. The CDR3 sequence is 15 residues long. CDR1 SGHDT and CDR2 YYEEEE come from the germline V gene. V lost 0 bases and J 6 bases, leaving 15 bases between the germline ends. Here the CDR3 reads CASSLGVLIGAEAFF. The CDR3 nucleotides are TGTGCCAGCAGCTTGGGGGTCCTCATAGGAGCTGAAGCTTTCTTT.

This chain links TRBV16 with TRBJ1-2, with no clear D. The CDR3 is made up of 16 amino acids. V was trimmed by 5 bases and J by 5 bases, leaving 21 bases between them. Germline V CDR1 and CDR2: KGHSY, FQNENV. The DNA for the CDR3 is TGTGCCAGCAGCGAACAGCGGGCGATGGATTGGTATGGCTACACCTTC. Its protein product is CASSEQRAMDWYGYTF. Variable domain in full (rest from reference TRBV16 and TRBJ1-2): GEEVAQTPKHLVRGEGQKAKLYCAPIKGHSYVFWYQQVLKNEFKFLISFQNENVFDETGMPKERFSAKCLPNSPCSLEIQATKLEDSAVYFCASSEQRAMDWYGYTFGSGTRLTVV.

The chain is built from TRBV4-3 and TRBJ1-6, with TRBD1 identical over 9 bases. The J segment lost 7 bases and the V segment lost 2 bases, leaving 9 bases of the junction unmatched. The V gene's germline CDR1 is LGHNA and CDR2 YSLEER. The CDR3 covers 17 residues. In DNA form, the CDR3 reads TGCGCCAGCAGCCAATTGGGGACAGGGATAATCAATTCACCCCTCCACTTT. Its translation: CASSQLGTGIINSPLHF.

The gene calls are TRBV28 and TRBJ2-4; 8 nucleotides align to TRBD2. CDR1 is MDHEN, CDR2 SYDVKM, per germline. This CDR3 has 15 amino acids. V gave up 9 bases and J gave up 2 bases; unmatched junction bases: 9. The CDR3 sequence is CASLGGAATKNIQYF. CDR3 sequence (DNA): TGTGCCAGTCTCGGGGGGGCGGCTACCAAAAACATTCAGTACTTC.

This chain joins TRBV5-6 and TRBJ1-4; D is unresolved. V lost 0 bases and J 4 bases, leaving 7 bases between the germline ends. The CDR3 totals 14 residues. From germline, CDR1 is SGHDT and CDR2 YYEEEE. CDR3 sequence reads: CASSLGTVNEKLFF. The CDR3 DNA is TGTGCCAGCAGCTTGGGCACGGTTAATGAAAAACTGTTTTTT.

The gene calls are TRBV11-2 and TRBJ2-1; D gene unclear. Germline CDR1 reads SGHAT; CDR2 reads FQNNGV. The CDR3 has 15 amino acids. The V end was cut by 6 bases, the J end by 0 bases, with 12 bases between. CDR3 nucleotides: TGTGCCAGCAGAGTGTCGTACAACTCCTACAATGAGCAGTTCTTC. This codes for CASRVSYNSYNEQFF.

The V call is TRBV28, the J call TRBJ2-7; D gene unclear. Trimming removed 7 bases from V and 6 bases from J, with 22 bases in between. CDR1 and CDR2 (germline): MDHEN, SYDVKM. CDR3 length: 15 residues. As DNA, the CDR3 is TGTGCCAGCACCCCTAGAGGCTCCTCTCCCCCCGAGCAGTACTTC. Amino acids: CASTPRGSSPPEQYF.

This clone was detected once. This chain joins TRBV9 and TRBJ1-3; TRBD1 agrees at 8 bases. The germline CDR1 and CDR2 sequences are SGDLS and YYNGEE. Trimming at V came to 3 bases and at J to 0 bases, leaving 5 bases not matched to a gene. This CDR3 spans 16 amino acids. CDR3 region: CASSETGVNSGNTIYF. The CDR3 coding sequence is TGTGCCAGCAGCGAGACAGGGGTTAACTCTGGAAACACCATATATTTT. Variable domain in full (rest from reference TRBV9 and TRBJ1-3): DSGVTQTPKHLITATGQRVTLRCSPRSGDLSVYWYQQSLDQGLQFLIQYYNGEERAKGNILERFSAQQFPDLHSELNLSSLELGDSALYFCASSETGVNSGNTIYFGEGSWLTVV.

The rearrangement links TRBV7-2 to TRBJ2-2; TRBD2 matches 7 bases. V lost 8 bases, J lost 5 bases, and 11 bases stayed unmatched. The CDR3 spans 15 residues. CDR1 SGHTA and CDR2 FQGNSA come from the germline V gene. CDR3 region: CASRRTGLPTGELFF. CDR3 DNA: TGTGCCAGCCGCCGCACGGGACTACCAACCGGGGAGCTGTTTTTT.